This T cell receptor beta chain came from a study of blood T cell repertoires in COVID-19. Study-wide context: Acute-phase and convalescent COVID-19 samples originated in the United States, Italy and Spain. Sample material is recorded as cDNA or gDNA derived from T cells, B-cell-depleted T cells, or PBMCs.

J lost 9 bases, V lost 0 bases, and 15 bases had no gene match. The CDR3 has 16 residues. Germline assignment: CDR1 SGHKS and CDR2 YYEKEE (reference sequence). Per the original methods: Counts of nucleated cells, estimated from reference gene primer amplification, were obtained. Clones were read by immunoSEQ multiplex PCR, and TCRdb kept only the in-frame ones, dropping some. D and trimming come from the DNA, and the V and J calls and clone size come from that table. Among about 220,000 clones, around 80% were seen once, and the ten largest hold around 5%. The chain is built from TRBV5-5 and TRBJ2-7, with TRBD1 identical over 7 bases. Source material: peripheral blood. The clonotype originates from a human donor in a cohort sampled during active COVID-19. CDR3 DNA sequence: TGTGCCAGCAGCTTGGGGAACAGGGGAGCCCTTGGGGTGCAGTACTTC. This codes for CASSLGNRGALGVQYF.